The 3 T cell receptor beta chains listed next were all sequenced from one sample in a study of blood T cells in healthy people across ages. The second PCR ran roughly 7 to 11 cycles with a sample-barcoded 5' primer and J-beta primers. TCRdb re-called the 5' RACE reads with MiXCR, one entry per CDR3 protein. The sample comprises some 940,000 distinct CDR3 sequences, about 29% of which are singletons, and roughly 10% rests with the top ten. The sample was also linked to a second study, of T cells of mothers and their children.

The sequenced material came from blood. These receptors were collected from a woman in her 40s in good health.

The gene calls are TRBV28 and TRBJ2-5; weak D call: TRBD1 (6 bases). The ends were cut back, 9 bases at V and 5 bases at J, with 13 bases in the middle. CDR1 is MDHEN and CDR2 is SYDVKM in the germline V gene. CDR3 size: 12 residues. The CDR3 nucleotides are TGTGCCAGTGACAGGCCCCGGGAGACCCAGTACTTC. This gives the protein CASDRPRETQYF.

Remarks on this clonotype: One end of the junction is discordant with germline, which a read error may explain. The chain recombines TRBV18 with TRBJ2-1; 12 nucleotides agree with TRBD1. The germline V gene has CDR1 KGHSH and CDR2 LQKENI. There are 15 residues in the CDR3. CDR3 in DNA: TGTGCCAGCTCACAGGGACAGGGGGCCTACAATAAGCAGTTCTTC. It translates to CASSQGQGAYNKQFF.

The table lists this clonotype with many counts. The chain uses TRBV4-1 and TRBJ2-4; D is perhaps TRBD2 (5 bases). Germline CDR1 MGHRA, CDR2 YSYEKL. The CDR3 is 17 residues long. Trimming left V 0 bases short and J 0 bases short, with 12 bases between. Here the CDR3 reads CASSQDIGSLAKNIQYF. CDR3 sequence (DNA): TGCGCCAGCAGCCAAGATATTGGGAGCCTAGCCAAAAACATTCAGTACTTC.